Following are 17 T cell receptor beta chains from one sample sequenced in a study of blood T cell repertoires in COVID-19. Using immunoSEQ multiplex PCR, the repertoire was profiled, and TCRdb retains in-frame clones only, with some absent. The table records some 200,000 clones, about 88% of them present only once. The sample consisted of peripheral blood. These receptors were obtained from a man aged 30-40 years with active or convalescent COVID-19.

The chain recombines TRBV4-3 with TRBJ2-2; 9 bases agree with TRBD1. Germline CDR1 reads LGHNA; CDR2 reads YSLEER. The CDR3 has 18 amino acids. The ends lost 4 bases at V and 4 bases at J; junction bases unmatched: 13. CDR3 in DNA: TGCGCCAGCAGCCCAAGGGAAATATGGACAGGGGCCACCGGGGAGCTGTTTTTT. Translation: CASSPREIWTGATGELFF.

This clone was seen a few times. This rearrangement joins TRBV2 to TRBJ2-2; 9 bases align to TRBD1. This CDR3 is 16 amino acids long. CDR1 is SNHLY and CDR2 is FYNNEI in the germline V gene. The V gene end was trimmed by 2 bases and the J gene end by 6 bases; junction bases not matched to a gene: 7. The CDR3 region has the DNA TGTGCCAGCAGTGAACAGGACAGGGGCCTTGCCGGGGAGCTGTTTTTT. Encoded protein: CASSEQDRGLAGELFF.

The V and J genes are TRBV18 and TRBJ2-1; 7 bases are shared with TRBD1. This CDR3 is built from 15 residues. Germline V gives CDR1 KGHSH, CDR2 LQKENI. Trimming cost V 3 bases and J 3 bases; bases outside gene matches: 5. The CDR3 reads CASSPFDRDYNEQFF. In nucleotides, the CDR3 is TGTGCCAGCTCACCTTTCGACAGGGACTACAATGAGCAGTTCTTC. Using reference TRBV18 and TRBJ2-1 for the parts outside the CDR3, the full variable domain is NAGVMQNPRHLVRRRGQEARLRCSPMKGHSHVYWYRQLPEEGLKFMVYLQKENIIDESGMPKERFSAEFPKEGPSILRIQQVVRGDSAAYFCASSPFDRDYNEQFFGPGTRLTVL.

The chain links TRBV4-1 to TRBJ1-1, with TRBD1 as a possible D gene (6 bases). The CDR3 has 16 amino acids. V lost 0 bases and J 0 bases, leaving 11 bases between the germline ends. The germline gives CDR1 MGHRA, CDR2 YSYEKL. CDR3 nucleotide sequence: TGCGCCAGCAGCCAAGAAGCAGGGGCATTGAACACTGAAGCTTTCTTT. It translates to CASSQEAGALNTEAFF.

This sequence joins TRBV24-1 and TRBJ2-6, with D possibly being TRBD1 (6 bases). V lost 7 bases and J 0 bases, leaving 15 bases between the germline ends. The CDR3 totals 17 residues. Germline CDR1 KGHDR, CDR2 SFDVKD. The CDR3 coding sequence is TGTGCCACCAGCGGCGACAGGCCCAACTCTGGGGCCAACGTCCTGACTTTC. Its protein product is CATSGDRPNSGANVLTF.

The rearrangement joins TRBV19 to TRBJ2-7; 10 bases fit TRBD2. With V trimmed by 3 bases and J by 4 bases, 6 bases remained unmatched. CDR1 and CDR2 from the germline V gene are LNHDA and SQIVND (reference sequence). The CDR3 has 15 residues. CDR3 sequence (DNA): TGTGCCAGTAGTATTGCCTGGACTAGCGGTTACGAGCAGTACTTC. This sequence encodes CASSIAWTSGYEQYF.

This clone was seen only once. The V gene is TRBV19, the J gene TRBJ2-5; TRBD1 aligns across 10 bases. V lost 5 bases, J lost 7 bases, and 10 bases stayed unmatched. This CDR3 has 15 residues. Per the germline V gene, CDR1 is LNHDA and CDR2 is SQIVND (reference sequence). The CDR3 is CASSSGTGARVTQYF. DNA of the CDR3: TGTGCCAGTAGTTCCGGGACAGGGGCGCGGGTGACCCAGTACTTC.

This clone was seen repeatedly, ten times or more. The CDR3 DNA is TGTGCCAGCAGCGACGGAACAGGGGGTCGAGTTTATGGCTACACCTTC. Protein: CASSDGTGGRVYGYTF. The V call is TRBV7-2, the J call TRBJ1-2; 8 bases map to TRBD1. Losses at the gene ends were 5 bases for V and 5 bases for J; bases not matched to a gene: 13. There are 16 residues in the CDR3. In germline, CDR1 is SGHTA, CDR2 FQGNSA.

This chain uses TRBV19 with TRBJ1-1; D is uncertain. CDR1 and CDR2 from the germline V gene are LNHDA and SQIVND (reference sequence). This CDR3 is 17 amino acids long. V lost 5 bases and J lost 0, with 19 bases in between. CDR3 DNA: TGTGCCAGTAGTCCCCCAGACTGGATCTTTATGAACACTGAAGCTTTCTTT. Its protein is CASSPPDWIFMNTEAFF. The variable domain in full, completed from reference TRBV19 and TRBJ1-1, reads DGGITQSPKYLFRKEGQNVTLSCEQNLNHDAMYWYRQDPGQGLRLIYYSQIVNDFQKGDIAEGYSVSREKKESFPLTVTSAQKNPTAFYLCASSPPDWIFMNTEAFFGQGTRLTVV.

In regard to this clone: A junction boundary mismatches the germline segment, possibly from a read error. The genes are TRBV27 and TRBJ2-1; D unresolved. Per the germline V gene, CDR1 is MNHEY and CDR2 is SMNVEV (reference sequence). The CDR3 totals 13 residues. In nucleotides, the CDR3 is TGTGCCAGCAGTCTATCGTTGAGGAATGAGCAGTTCTTC. This encodes CASSLSLRNEQFF.

The J gene is TRBJ2-1, the V gene TRBV6-5, with 9 nucleotides matching TRBD1. The CDR3 has 16 amino acids. With V trimmed by 0 bases and J by 2 bases, 2 bases remained unmatched. CDR1 MNHEY and CDR2 SVGAGI come from the germline V gene. The CDR3 DNA is TGTGCCAGCAGTTACTCGCGGACAGGGGCCTACAATGAGCAGTTCTTC. Its translation: CASSYSRTGAYNEQFF.

This chain links TRBV19 with TRBJ1-1, with D unresolved. Deletions cut 4 bases from V and 1 base from J, with 7 bases between. This CDR3 is 13 amino acids long. Germline CDR1 reads LNHDA; CDR2 reads SQIVND (reference sequence). CDR3 nucleotide sequence: TGTGCCAGTAGTACTTCCCCGAACACTGAAGCTTTCTTT. This codes for CASSTSPNTEAFF.

CDR3 coding DNA: TGTGCCAGCAGCTTACTCGGGGGTACTCAAGAGACCCAGTACTTC. This translates into CASSLLGGTQETQYF. The chain links TRBV11-3 to TRBJ2-5; D possibly corresponds to TRBD2 (6 bases). The CDR3 extends over 15 amino acids. Germline lookup yields CDR1 SGHNT and CDR2 YENEEA. V was trimmed by 2 bases and J by 2 bases, leaving 12 bases between them.

This clone has just a few counts. The V call is TRBV9, the J call TRBJ2-2; D possibly corresponds to TRBD1 (6 bases). The CDR3 contains 16 residues. The V gene lost 1 base and the J gene lost 6 bases, with 16 bases spanning the gap. The V gene's germline CDR1 is SGDLS and CDR2 YYNGEE. CDR3: CASSVTEQGWAGELFF. CDR3 DNA: TGTGCCAGCAGCGTAACCGAACAGGGTTGGGCCGGGGAGCTGTTTTTT.

This clone was counted once. The V call is TRBV7-9, the J call TRBJ2-3; possible D gene TRBD2, 5 bases. Trimming took off 4 bases at V and 4 bases at J, with 12 bases between the two ends. Germline V gene lookup returns CDR1 SEHNR and CDR2 FQNEAQ (reference sequence). There are 14 residues in the CDR3. The CDR3, as DNA: TGTGCCAGCAGCTCCACTAGTGTTCCAGATACGCAGTATTTT. Translating gives CASSSTSVPDTQYF.

The rearrangement links TRBV7-2 to TRBJ1-1; 11 bases align to TRBD1. The CDR3 is 17 amino acids. V was pared by 1 base and J by 5 bases, with 9 bases of the junction left unmatched. Germline values: CDR1 SGHTA, CDR2 FQGNSA. The CDR3 DNA reads TGTGCCAGCAGCTTAGAGGGGAGGACAGGGGGCAGGACTGAAGCTTTCTTT. This sequence encodes CASSLEGRTGGRTEAFF. The whole variable domain, remainder taken from reference TRBV7-2 and TRBJ1-1, is GAGVSQSPSNKVTEKGKDVELRCDPISGHTALYWYRQSLGQGLEFLIYFQGNSAPDKSGLPSDRFSAERTGGSVSTLTIQRTQQEDSAVYLCASSLEGRTGGRTEAFFGQGTRLTVV.

The chain couples TRBV7-9 to TRBJ2-5, with TRBD1 as a possible D gene (6 bases). With 1 base removed from V and 2 bases from J, the gap between germline ends came to 8 bases. Germline lookup yields CDR1 SEHNR and CDR2 FQNEAQ (reference sequence). This CDR3 has 14 amino acids. CDR3 amino acids: CASSLVGQQETQYF. The CDR3 nucleotides read TGTGCCAGCAGCTTAGTTGGACAGCAAGAGACCCAGTACTTC.